The clone carrying this TCR beta chain was seen once. Other DNA variants within this sample encode the same CDR3. The source of the sample is a study of blood T cell repertoires in COVID-19. Study-wide context: Acute and convalescent COVID-19 samples came from the United States, Italy and Spain. The cDNA or gDNA used as material had been derived from T cells, B-cell-depleted T cells, or PBMCs.

Per the original methods: The assay estimated nucleated cells by amplifying reference gene primers. TCRdb's copy holds only in-frame clones and misses some; the assay was immunoSEQ multiplex PCR. V and J calls plus clone size are reproduced from that table; the DNA served to infer D and trimming. The repertoire consists of about 280,000 clones, with approximately 85% occurring once and the leading ten covering roughly 9.1%. The sequence was collected from a man younger than 35 with active or convalescent COVID-19. Source material: peripheral blood.

The CDR3 reads CASSIGDKQETQYF. For the CDR3, the DNA is TGTGCCAGTAGTATCGGGGACAAACAAGAGACCCAGTACTTC. The chain links TRBV19 to TRBJ2-5, with D perhaps TRBD1 (6 bases). Germline-derived CDR1 and CDR2 are LNHDA and SQIVND (reference sequence). Trimming pared 3 bases from V and 2 bases from J, leaving 10 bases between. The CDR3 length is 14 residues.